The clone carrying this T cell receptor beta chain has just one count. These data come from a study of T cell repertoires in cytomegalovirus infection. Study in general: Based on public TCR beta signatures, there were indications of CMV infection and of a matching HLA type.

The CDR3 is 15 residues long. The junction had 11 bases not matched to a gene; V was cut back by 6 bases and J by 7 bases. Germline assignment: CDR1 SGHAT and CDR2 FQNNGV. TCRdb re-called the reads through MiXCR, storing one row per CDR3 protein. Among just under 550,000 distinct CDR3 sequences listed, around a quarter were seen once. The sequenced sample was PBMCs. This TCR was recovered from a human donor in good health (CMV status not recorded). Some clones in this sample may be carry-over from other donors' samples. The rearrangement uses TRBV11-2 and TRBJ1-2, with 10 bases identical to TRBD1. CDR3 in amino acids: CASSQRTGTGVGYTF. As DNA, the CDR3 is TGTGCCAGCAGTCAAAGAACCGGGACAGGGGTTGGCTACACCTTC.